One sample yielded the 17 T cell receptor beta chains listed below, sequenced in a study of T-cell memory formation after mild COVID-19. Via MiXCR, TCRdb re-called the 5' RACE reads, giving one row per CDR3 protein. The repertoire holds about 300,000 distinct CDR3 sequences, with just under 20% as singletons. Sequences were obtained from PBMCs or a T cell subset sorted from them (not recorded which). The receptors here all came from a man in his late teens or twenties who had mild COVID-19 (a few samples of this study predate the infection). Cell type and time point are not known.

This clonotype was detected only a few times. The V gene is TRBV11-2, the J gene TRBJ2-2; TRBD1 matches 9 bases. J lost 5 bases, V lost 5 bases, and 12 bases had no gene match. The CDR3 is 17 amino acids. Germline V lookup: CDR1 SGHAT, CDR2 FQNNGV. DNA of the CDR3: TGTGCCAGCAGCCCGGACCCCGGACAGGGGCGAACCGGGGAGCTGTTTTTT. Translation: CASSPDPGQGRTGELFF.

This clonotype was detected a few times. The chain joins TRBV7-2 to TRBJ1-6, with 9 bases lining up with TRBD1. The germline V gene has CDR1 SGHTA and CDR2 FQGNSA. Unmatched junction bases numbered 4, after V lost 3 bases and J lost 7 bases. The length of the CDR3 is 15 residues. This CDR3 is CASSFGTGKNSPLHF. Here the CDR3 DNA reads TGTGCCAGCAGCTTCGGGACAGGGAAGAATTCACCCCTCCACTTT.

The gene calls are TRBV20-1 and TRBJ1-2; D not resolved. The germline V gene has CDR1 DFQATT and CDR2 SNEGSKA (reference sequence). This CDR3 has 12 amino acids. Between the trimmed V and J ends, which lost 3 bases and 8 bases, there was a span of 13 bases. CDR3 DNA: TGCAGTGCTAGGCCCCGTTTGCGAGGCTACACCTTC. Translation: CSARPRLRGYTF.

The rearrangement links TRBV7-6 to TRBJ2-5; no definite D call. The CDR3 runs 15 residues. The ends were cut back, 1 base at V and 4 bases at J, with 13 bases in the middle. CDR1 and CDR2 from the germline V gene are SGHVS and FNYEAQ. The CDR3 sequence is CASSLGTGWRETQYF. The CDR3 bases are TGTGCCAGCAGCTTAGGGACCGGATGGAGAGAGACCCAGTACTTC.

This clonotype was seen at least ten times. The V and J genes are TRBV9 and TRBJ2-2; D perhaps matches TRBD2 (5 bases). Germline values: CDR1 SGDLS, CDR2 YYNGEE. Trimming removed 0 bases at V and 6 bases at J, with 6 bases between. The CDR3 has 13 amino acids. CDR3 sequence reads: CASSVGGAGELFF. The CDR3 nucleotides read TGTGCCAGCAGCGTAGGGGGAGCCGGGGAGCTGTTTTTT.

The sample holds a few counts of this clonotype. This chain links TRBV27 with TRBJ1-2, with no clear D. Trimming stripped 3 bases from V and 6 bases from J, with 8 bases between. Germline CDR1 MNHEY, CDR2 SMNVEV (reference sequence). This CDR3 spans 12 amino acids. This CDR3 reads CASSFNGHGYTF. The CDR3 DNA reads TGTGCCAGCAGTTTCAATGGCCATGGCTACACCTTC.

The chain links TRBV5-1 to TRBJ2-5, with D possibly matching TRBD2 (6 bases). CDR1 is SGHRS, CDR2 YFSETQ, per germline. The CDR3 contains 14 residues. V gave up 0 bases and J gave up 5 bases, with 11 bases separating them. The CDR3 region has the DNA TGCGCCAGCAGCTTGGACGGGGGAGACGAGACCCAGTACTTC. Encoded protein: CASSLDGGDETQYF.

The V gene is TRBV7-2, the J gene TRBJ1-5; no reliable D call. Trimming took off 0 bases at V and 0 bases at J, with 6 bases between the two ends. The CDR3 runs to 15 residues. In germline, CDR1 is SGHTA, CDR2 FQGNSA. The CDR3 loop reads CASSLAPVSNQPQHF. CDR3 DNA sequence: TGTGCCAGCAGCTTAGCGCCGGTTAGCAATCAGCCCCAGCATTTT.

This clonotype appeared a few times. The chain joins TRBV12-3 or TRBV12-4 to TRBJ1-4; D remains ambiguous. This CDR3 has 13 residues. The ends were cut back, 8 bases at V and 4 bases at J, with 11 bases in the middle. The DNA of the CDR3 is TGTGCCAGCCAGCGGGTCCTTAATGAAAAACTGTTTTTT. Protein: CASQRVLNEKLFF.

The chain employs TRBV5-8 and TRBJ2-7; TRBD1 agrees at 10 bases. Trimming took 3 bases from V and 3 from J; bases not matched to a gene: 9. The CDR3 loop spans 16 amino acids. Germline V gene data show CDR1 as SGHTS and CDR2 as YDEGEE. The CDR3 reads CASSSRDRGSLYEQYF. CDR3 coding DNA: TGTGCCAGCAGCTCGAGGGACAGGGGATCCCTCTACGAGCAGTACTTC. The full variable domain, rest sourced from reference TRBV5-8 and TRBJ2-7, is EAGVTQSPTHLIKTRGQQATLRCSPISGHTSVYWYQQALGLGLQFLLWYDEGEERNRGNFPPRFSGRQFPNYSSELNVNALELEDSALYLCASSSRDRGSLYEQYFGPGTRLTVT.

This clonotype turned up a few times. V usage is TRBV5-1 and J usage is TRBJ2-1; D call uncertain. Between the trimmed V and J ends, which lost 2 bases and 6 bases, there was a span of 6 bases. The CDR3 runs to 12 residues. The germline V gene has CDR1 SGHRS and CDR2 YFSETQ. The CDR3 nucleotides are TGCGCCAGCAGCTTTAATGTCAATGAGCAGTTCTTC. Its protein is CASSFNVNEQFF.

This rearrangement joins TRBV7-2 to TRBJ1-6, with no clear D. Per germline, CDR1 SGHTA and CDR2 FQGNSA. V gave up 4 bases and J gave up 7 bases, with 20 bases separating them. The CDR3 runs 17 residues. As DNA, the CDR3 is TGTGCCAGCAGCTCAACCCCCATCGTACGCCCGAATTCACCCCTCCACTTT. It specifies CASSSTPIVRPNSPLHF.

The chain employs TRBV3-1 and TRBJ2-1; no clear D gene. V lost 1 base and J lost 0, with 1 base in between. Germline loops: CDR1 LGHDT, CDR2 YNNKEL (reference sequence). The CDR3 extends over 13 amino acids. CDR3: CASSQASYNEQFF. The CDR3 DNA reads TGTGCCAGCAGCCAAGCCTCCTACAATGAGCAGTTCTTC.

CDR3 protein: CASSILIDRGIDDGYTF. The CDR3 nucleotides are TGTGCCAGTAGTATTTTGATCGACAGGGGCATAGATGATGGCTACACCTTC. This chain links TRBV19 with TRBJ1-2, with 8 bases fitting TRBD1. Per the germline V gene, CDR1 is LNHDA and CDR2 is SQIVND (reference sequence). This CDR3 is 17 amino acids long. The ends lost 3 bases at V and 6 bases at J; junction bases unmatched: 15.

The rearrangement links TRBV7-9 to TRBJ1-2; 8 nucleotides align to TRBD1. With 5 bases clipped from V and 10 bases from J, the junction kept 6 bases outside the gene matches. The CDR3 covers 12 residues. The germline CDR1 and CDR2 sequences are SEHNR and FQNEAQ (reference sequence). The CDR3 DNA reads as TGTGCCAGCAGCGACCTACAGGGGGTCTACACCTTC. Amino acid sequence: CASSDLQGVYTF.

The rearrangement joins TRBV25-1 to TRBJ2-5; TRBD2 might be the D (6 bases). CDR3 length: 16 residues. Per the germline V gene, CDR1 is MGHDK and CDR2 is SYGVNS. V was trimmed by 6 bases and J by 4 bases, leaving 21 bases between them. The CDR3 is CASRSWGRPRGETQYF. CDR3 DNA sequence: TGTGCCAGCAGGTCTTGGGGGAGGCCCCGCGGAGAGACCCAGTACTTC.

This clonotype has at least ten counts. The gene calls are TRBV5-1 and TRBJ2-2; no clear D. The V end lost 4 bases, the J end lost 4 bases, and 17 bases lay between the germline ends. Germline V gene sequence: CDR1 SGHRS, CDR2 YFSETQ. The CDR3 covers 16 residues. CDR3 residues: CASSLTARRATGELFF. DNA of the CDR3: TGCGCCAGCAGCCTGACCGCTCGACGGGCCACCGGGGAGCTGTTTTTT.